This record concerns one TCR beta chain sequence. Sequencing used immunoSEQ multiplex PCR; TCRdb keeps in-frame clones, though not all of them. The data contain just under 150,000 clones, about nine tenths of them seen just once; the ten biggest clones take up roughly 37%. The junction had 8 bases not matched to a gene; V was cut back by 0 bases and J by 8 bases. This CDR3 contains 17 residues. Germline-derived CDR1 and CDR2 are SGDLS and YYNGEE. These data belong to a study of blood T cell repertoires in COVID-19. The material sequenced was peripheral blood. The chain carries TRBV9 and TRBJ2-2, with 12 bases lining up with TRBD2. This receptor was taken from a man aged 45 to 65 who had recovered from COVID-19. The CDR3 protein is CASSVGLAGALGGELFF. CDR3 bases: TGTGCCAGCAGCGTAGGACTAGCGGGGGCCCTTGGGGGGGAGCTGTTTTTT.